These 32 T cell receptor beta chains were sequenced from one sample in a study of cytomegalovirus exposure and HLA in healthy donors. Amplification used 60 Vbeta primers and 13 Jbeta primers. Produced via immunoSEQ multiplex PCR; TCRdb's table is partial and in-frame only. The data contain 150,000 or so clones, 75% of them singletons. Material for sequencing was PBMCs. The origin of the receptors is a man aged 35 to 55 in good health and CMV-seronegative.

The gene calls are TRBV11-2 and TRBJ2-5; 7 nucleotides line up with TRBD1. V shed 6 bases and J 5 bases; nucleotides not matched to a gene: 6. The CDR3 extends over 13 amino acids. CDR1 is SGHAT, CDR2 FQNNGV, per germline. DNA of the CDR3: TGTGCCAGCAGGGAAGGGGGCGCGGAGACCCAGTACTTC. Its translation is CASREGGAETQYF.

This clone was observed once. The V call is TRBV18, the J call TRBJ1-5; 9 bases agree with TRBD1. The V segment lost 3 bases and the J segment 0 bases; nucleotides outside the gene matches: 3. The CDR3 contains 16 residues. Germline V CDR1 and CDR2: KGHSH, LQKENI. The CDR3 is CASSPTGGDSNQPQHF. The DNA of the CDR3 is TGTGCCAGCTCACCGACAGGGGGGGATAGCAATCAGCCCCAGCATTTT.

The chain carries TRBV7-2 and TRBJ1-3, with TRBD1 identical over 7 bases. The germline gives CDR1 SGHTA, CDR2 FQGNSA. The CDR3 is 14 residues long. J was trimmed by 3 bases and V by 3 bases; bases with no gene match: 2. The CDR3 DNA is TGTGCCAGCAGCTTGACAGGGAGTGGAAACACCATATATTTT. Residues: CASSLTGSGNTIYF.

In its sample, this clone was seen once. The chain recombines TRBV9 with TRBJ2-7; D gene unclear. V gave up 7 bases and J gave up 3 bases, with 11 bases separating them. Germline lookup yields CDR1 SGDLS and CDR2 YYNGEE. This CDR3 is built from 12 residues. The CDR3 DNA sequence: TGTGCCAGCGGCGCCGGCGGCTACGAGCAGTACTTC. This encodes CASGAGGYEQYF. Combining the CDR3 with reference TRBV9 and TRBJ2-7 gives the whole variable domain DSGVTQTPKHLITATGQRVTLRCSPRSGDLSVYWYQQSLDQGLQFLIQYYNGEERAKGNILERFSAQQFPDLHSELNLSSLELGDSALYFCASGAGGYEQYFGPGTRLTVT.

V and J are TRBV6-4 and TRBJ2-1; TRBD1 might be the D (5 bases). Germline CDR1 and CDR2: MRHNA and SNTAGT. This CDR3 spans 17 amino acids. Between the trimmed V and J ends, which lost 3 bases and 2 bases, there was a span of 17 bases. CDR3 protein: CASSDNYLTGAYNEQFF. CDR3 nucleotides: TGTGCCAGCAGTGATAATTATTTAACAGGAGCCTACAATGAGCAGTTCTTC.

The genes are TRBV6-4 and TRBJ2-7, with 8 bases fitting TRBD1. Germline V lookup: CDR1 MRHNA, CDR2 SNTAGT. The CDR3 extends over 15 amino acids. V was pared by 6 bases and J by 3 bases, with 10 bases of the junction left unmatched. CDR3 amino acids: CASRKIRGPFYEQYF. The CDR3, as DNA: TGTGCCAGCAGAAAAATCAGGGGGCCTTTCTACGAGCAGTACTTC.

The chain carries TRBV28 and TRBJ1-1; TRBD1 matches at 8 bases. Germline-derived CDR1 and CDR2 are MDHEN and SYDVKM. The CDR3 is made up of 15 amino acids. The trim removed 3 bases at V and 3 bases at J, leaving 6 bases unmatched. CDR3 nucleotide sequence: TGTGCCAGCAGTTTCCGACAGGGGATGGACACTGAAGCTTTCTTT. Protein: CASSFRQGMDTEAFF.

CDR3 bases: TGTGCCAGCAGCCGCCCCGGGGGCTCCTACGAGCAGTACTTC. Translating gives CASSRPGGSYEQYF. This chain connects TRBV7-9 to TRBJ2-7; possibly TRBD2 for D (6 bases). The CDR3 has 14 amino acids. The germline V and J ends were trimmed by 5 bases and 0 bases, with 11 bases remaining between them. Germline V gene data show CDR1 as SEHNR and CDR2 as FQNEAQ (reference sequence).

The chain links TRBV28 to TRBJ2-4; D is undetermined. CDR3 length: 11 residues. Germline V gene lookup returns CDR1 MDHEN and CDR2 SYDVKM. V was trimmed by 3 bases and J by 5 bases, leaving 2 bases between them. CDR3 in amino acids: CASSFENIQYF. The CDR3 bases are TGTGCCAGCAGTTTCGAAAACATTCAGTACTTC.

The rearrangement joins TRBV25-1 to TRBJ1-4; D not resolved. The CDR3 is 12 residues long. Looked up from germline, CDR1 is MGHDK and CDR2 is SYGVNS. The CDR3 is CGSSSTNEKLFF. DNA of the CDR3: TGTGGTTCGTCGTCAACTAATGAAAAACTGTTTTTT.

This clone was counted a few times. The rearrangement uses TRBV9 and TRBJ1-1; D may be TRBD1 (6 bases). The CDR3 covers 15 residues. Germline CDR1 SGDLS, CDR2 YYNGEE. Trimming cost V 0 bases and J 7 bases, with 16 bases left between them. This CDR3 reads CASSVEGNNRDEAFF. The CDR3 DNA sequence: TGTGCCAGCAGCGTAGAGGGGAACAACAGGGATGAAGCTTTCTTT.

The gene calls are TRBV27 and TRBJ2-5; D gene unclear. Germline CDR1 is MNHEY and CDR2 is SMNVEV (reference sequence). V lost 5 bases and J lost 2, with 15 bases in between. CDR3 length: 15 amino acids. Written as DNA, the CDR3 is TGTGCCAGCAGTCCCGAGGATCCGGTACAAGAGACCCAGTACTTC. Its protein is CASSPEDPVQETQYF.

Here the CDR3 reads CASSLTSGGHEQYF. The CDR3 DNA reads as TGCGCCAGCAGCTTGACGTCAGGGGGCCACGAGCAGTACTTC. This chain links TRBV5-1 with TRBJ2-5; 8 nucleotides align to TRBD1. The J call may be mistaken, given a closer DNA end match to TRBJ2-7. The CDR3 runs to 14 residues. Germline V gene sequence: CDR1 SGHRS, CDR2 YFSETQ.

This rearrangement joins TRBV7-2 to TRBJ2-3; 8 bases align to TRBD1. There are 15 residues in the CDR3. The trim removed 3 bases at V and 4 bases at J, leaving 6 bases unmatched. The V gene's germline CDR1 is SGHTA and CDR2 FQGNSA. CDR3 sequence (DNA): TGTGCCAGCAGCTTTACCCAGGGGGCTGCAGATACGCAGTATTTT. Residues: CASSFTQGAADTQYF.

The chain carries TRBV21-1 and TRBJ1-5; the listed D gene, TRBD1, was not tested against the DNA. TRBV21-1 is given as a pseudogene. This CDR3 spans 18 amino acids. CDR3 region: CASSNSAAGTAEYQPQHF. In DNA, the CDR3 is TGTGCCAGCAGCAATTCAGCCGCCGGGACAGCTGAGTATCAGCCCCAGCATTTT.

V is TRBV7-3 and J is TRBJ2-5, with TRBD2 matching over 8 bases. The CDR3 sequence is 15 residues long. CDR1 is SGHTA and CDR2 is FQGTGA in the germline V gene. J was trimmed by 5 bases and V by 5 bases; bases with no gene match: 10. The CDR3 region has the DNA TGTGCCAGCAGCCACGACGGGGGGGCGTGGGAGACCCAGTACTTC. Protein sequence: CASSHDGGAWETQYF.

The gene calls are TRBV5-1 and TRBJ2-1; TRBD1 agrees at 8 bases. There are 17 residues in the CDR3. V trimming: 0 bases; J trimming: 8 bases; junction bases outside the gene matches: 13. Germline-derived CDR1 and CDR2 are SGHRS and YFSETQ. CDR3 protein: CASSLAAGQGLKDEQFF. Written as DNA, the CDR3 is TGCGCCAGCAGCTTGGCCGCAGGACAGGGTCTAAAGGATGAGCAGTTCTTC.

The J gene is TRBJ1-2, the V gene TRBV20-1, with 7 nucleotides matching TRBD1. Germline-derived CDR1 and CDR2 are DFQATT and SNEGSKA (reference sequence). The CDR3 sequence is 10 residues long. J gave up 7 bases and V 5 bases, and 1 base lay outside the gene matches. This CDR3 reads CSARTGGYTF. In nucleotides, the CDR3 is TGCAGTGCTCGGACAGGTGGCTACACCTTC.

The V and J genes are TRBV6-1 and TRBJ1-2, with 9 bases that match TRBD1. Germline V CDR1 and CDR2: MNHNS, SASEGT. J lost 6 bases, V lost 4 bases, and 9 bases had no gene match. The CDR3 runs to 15 residues. The CDR3 reads CASSAYRGRMDGYTF. CDR3 in DNA: TGTGCCAGCAGTGCCTACAGGGGGCGAATGGATGGCTACACCTTC.

The chain couples TRBV10-2 to TRBJ1-6, with 9 bases fitting TRBD1. The CDR3 contains 15 residues. Losses at the gene ends were 6 bases for V and 10 bases for J; bases not matched to a gene: 10. Looked up from germline, CDR1 is WSHSY and CDR2 is SAAADI. Here the CDR3 reads CASSETGGRESPLHF. CDR3 DNA: TGCGCCAGCAGCGAGACAGGGGGACGGGAATCACCCCTCCACTTT.

The rearrangement links TRBV5-1 to TRBJ1-5; D is ambiguous. The CDR3 totals 16 residues. V shed 4 bases and J shed 7 bases, with 21 bases lying between them. From germline, CDR1 is SGHRS and CDR2 YFSETQ. CDR3 sequence reads: CASSPNSFGLGQPQHF. The DNA of the CDR3 is TGCGCCAGCAGCCCCAACTCGTTCGGACTGGGGCAGCCCCAGCATTTT.

The genes are TRBV5-8 and TRBJ2-7, with 12 bases aligning to TRBD2. Germline loops: CDR1 SGHTS, CDR2 YDEGEE. The CDR3 runs 16 residues. J was trimmed by 3 bases and V by 4 bases; bases with no gene match: 8. CDR3 amino acids: CASSLSSGGGDYEQYF. In DNA, the CDR3 is TGTGCCAGCAGCCTCTCTAGCGGGGGGGGCGACTACGAGCAGTACTTC.

This rearrangement joins TRBV7-2 to TRBJ2-7, with 10 positions matching TRBD2. V was clipped by 1 base and J by 6 bases; unmatched bases: 9. Germline values: CDR1 SGHTA, CDR2 FQGNSA. This CDR3 contains 16 residues. The CDR3 region has the DNA TGTGCCAGCAGCTTAGTAGGCCTAGCGGGGGCTCTCGAGCAGTACTTC. Its protein product is CASSLVGLAGALEQYF.

The V gene is TRBV6-5, the J gene TRBJ1-2; D remains unclear. The CDR3 covers 14 residues. In germline, CDR1 is MNHEY, CDR2 SVGAGI. Trimming cost V 2 bases and J 4 bases, with 11 bases left between them. CDR3 in DNA: TGTGCCAGCAGTTACGGAGGTATTGGCTATGGCTACACCTTC. It specifies CASSYGGIGYGYTF.

The CDR3 here is CATSNRGRNYGYTF. The DNA for the CDR3 is TGTGCCACCAGCAACAGGGGTAGAAACTATGGCTACACCTTC. J is TRBJ1-2 and V is TRBV15, with 7 bases identical to TRBD1. V trimming: 4 bases; J trimming: 2 bases; junction bases outside the gene matches: 4. From germline, CDR1 is LNHNV and CDR2 YYDKDF (reference sequence). This CDR3 has 14 residues.

The genes are TRBV2 and TRBJ1-1; D not resolved. The germline gives CDR1 SNHLY, CDR2 FYNNEI. V dropped 1 base and J dropped 5 bases, with 2 bases sitting between them. The CDR3 consists of 11 residues. The CDR3 region has the DNA TGTGCCAGCAGTGAAGTAACTGAAGCTTTCTTT. Protein: CASSEVTEAFF. The whole variable domain, filled in from reference TRBV2 and TRBJ1-1, reads EPEVTQTPSHQVTQMGQEVILRCVPISNHLYFYWYRQILGQKVEFLVSFYNNEISEKSEIFDDQFSVERPDGSNFTLKIRSTKLEDSAMYFCASSEVTEAFFGQGTRLTVV.

The genes are TRBV28 and TRBJ2-2; D not resolved. In germline, CDR1 is MDHEN, CDR2 SYDVKM. Between the trimmed V and J ends, which lost 4 bases and 4 bases, there was a span of 7 bases. The CDR3 consists of 13 residues. The CDR3 sequence is CASSWSGTGELFF. CDR3 in DNA: TGTGCCAGCAGTTGGTCCGGCACCGGGGAGCTGTTTTTT.

This clone turned up a few times. The sample contains more than one DNA sequence encoding this CDR3. The chain couples TRBV6-6 to TRBJ1-5, with 7 bases fitting TRBD1. Germline-derived CDR1 and CDR2 are MNHNY and SVGAGI (reference sequence). The V and J ends lost 5 bases and 0 bases, in that order; junction bases with no gene match: 1. CDR3 length: 14 residues. CDR3 nucleotide sequence: TGTGCCAGCAGTCGACAGGGTAGCAATCAGCCCCAGCATTTT. This codes for CASSRQGSNQPQHF.

This chain connects TRBV4-1 to TRBJ1-2; D might be TRBD1 (5 bases). The CDR3 has 17 residues. Trimming shortened V by 0 bases and J by 3 bases, and 17 bases separated the two germline ends. Germline CDR1 MGHRA, CDR2 YSYEKL. The CDR3, as DNA: TGCGCCAGCAGCCAAGAAGGGGCATACCTAGATGACTATGGCTACACCTTC. Protein sequence: CASSQEGAYLDDYGYTF.

The chain recombines TRBV2 with TRBJ1-4, with 7 bases identical to TRBD1. Unmatched junction bases numbered 7, after V lost 8 bases and J lost 4 bases. Germline assignment: CDR1 SNHLY and CDR2 FYNNEI. The CDR3 is 14 residues long. The CDR3 is CASLQGLHNEKLFF. The CDR3 region has the DNA TGTGCCAGCCTACAGGGGCTACATAATGAAAAACTGTTTTTT. The variable domain in full, with the rest retrieved from reference TRBV2 and TRBJ1-4, is EPEVTQTPSHQVTQMGQEVILRCVPISNHLYFYWYRQILGQKVEFLVSFYNNEISEKSEIFDDQFSVERPDGSNFTLKIRSTKLEDSAMYFCASLQGLHNEKLFFGSGTQLSVL.

This rearrangement joins TRBV5-5 to TRBJ1-2; D may be TRBD1 (5 bases). Germline V gene sequence: CDR1 SGHKS, CDR2 YYEKEE (reference sequence). The CDR3 spans 14 residues. With 4 bases removed from V and 8 bases from J, the gap between germline ends came to 18 bases. CDR3 sequence (DNA): TGTGCCAGCAGCGACCCCAGGGTGTTGAGCGGCTACACCTTC. Translation gives CASSDPRVLSGYTF.

For this clone: Relative to the germline gene, one junction end is altered; a read error may explain this. J is TRBJ1-1 and V is TRBV4-1, with D perhaps TRBD1 (5 bases). The CDR3 is made up of 16 amino acids. CDR1 is MGHRA, CDR2 YSYEKL, per germline. CDR3 bases: TGCGCCAGCAGCCAATGGCGGGACTTACCGAACGCTGAAGCTTTCTTT. Its translation: CASSQWRDLPNAEAFF.